The rows below give T cell receptor beta chains drawn from one sample of a study of CD8 T cells in ankylosing spondylitis. MiXCR, run by TCRdb on the 5' RACE reads, gives a single entry per CDR3 protein. The table shows around 340,000 distinct CDR3 sequences, with 20% occurring only once. Material for sequencing was blood, either unsorted or a sorted T cell fraction (not recorded which). The receptors originated from a male donor with ankylosing spondylitis or in good health (not recorded which). The CDR3 runs from the conserved cysteine through the conserved F or W. Each record gives: J gene, V gene, CDR3 protein.

j_call: TRBJ1-3
v_call: TRBV29-1
cdr3_aa: CSVEVGEPGNTIYF

j_call: TRBJ2-2
v_call: TRBV6-5
cdr3_aa: CASSYGQPSNGELFF

j_call: TRBJ2-5
v_call: TRBV27
cdr3_aa: CASRELGRGETQYF

j_call: TRBJ1-1
v_call: TRBV9
cdr3_aa: CASSPSQVEQTNTEAFF

j_call: TRBJ1-2
v_call: TRBV12-3/TRBV12-4
cdr3_aa: CASSLAGLNYGYTF

j_call: TRBJ2-3
v_call: TRBV21-1
cdr3_aa: CASSRRQDSTGEDTQYF

j_call: TRBJ2-1
v_call: TRBV20-1
cdr3_aa: CSANFQGVDNEQFF

j_call: TRBJ2-5
v_call: TRBV6-1
cdr3_aa: CATSDVRGVETQYF

j_call: TRBJ2-7
v_call: TRBV15
cdr3_aa: CATSTLGQGHEQYF

j_call: TRBJ2-3
v_call: TRBV6-1
cdr3_aa: CASRVVAGTDTQYF

j_call: TRBJ2-5
v_call: TRBV7-9
cdr3_aa: CASRGGNQETQYF

j_call: TRBJ2-7
v_call: TRBV29-1
cdr3_aa: CSVHWTGSIEQYF

j_call: TRBJ1-1
v_call: TRBV29-1
cdr3_aa: CSVEERTAGTEAFF

j_call: TRBJ2-5
v_call: TRBV7-8
cdr3_aa: CASSLTPDGEQETQYF

j_call: TRBJ2-1
v_call: TRBV5-5
cdr3_aa: CASSPGEAEYNEQFF

j_call: TRBJ2-7
v_call: TRBV2
cdr3_aa: CASVEGVHEQYF

j_call: TRBJ2-2
v_call: TRBV4-1
cdr3_aa: CASSLQGALTGELFF

j_call: TRBJ2-1
v_call: TRBV12-3/TRBV12-4
cdr3_aa: CASSFRGPGSYNEQFF

j_call: TRBJ1-3
v_call: TRBV29-1
cdr3_aa: CSVEGAGGSGNTIYF

j_call: TRBJ2-1
v_call: TRBV7-9
cdr3_aa: CASSPPGTQDNEQFF

j_call: TRBJ2-3
v_call: TRBV7-9
cdr3_aa: CASRPLAGGADTQYF

j_call: TRBJ2-4
v_call: TRBV7-8
cdr3_aa: CASSLAVQENIQYF

j_call: TRBJ2-7
v_call: TRBV7-6
cdr3_aa: CASSLYRGGRNEQYF

j_call: TRBJ2-7
v_call: TRBV13
cdr3_aa: CASRPREGASYEQYF

j_call: TRBJ2-7
v_call: TRBV15
cdr3_aa: CATSRDSYEQYF

j_call: TRBJ2-3
v_call: TRBV7-9
cdr3_aa: CASRSGWQSTDTQYF

j_call: TRBJ2-3
v_call: TRBV27
cdr3_aa: CASSFFSGTDTQYF

j_call: TRBJ2-7
v_call: TRBV7-2
cdr3_aa: CASSLASPSYEQYF

j_call: TRBJ2-1
v_call: TRBV27
cdr3_aa: CASSFVIASYNEQFF

j_call: TRBJ2-1
v_call: TRBV25-1
cdr3_aa: CASSGSSANEQFF

j_call: TRBJ2-1
v_call: TRBV29-1
cdr3_aa: CSVEDSGPSSYNEQFF

j_call: TRBJ2-1
v_call: TRBV12-3/TRBV12-4
cdr3_aa: CASSLVSSGVYNEQFF

j_call: TRBJ2-3
v_call: TRBV29-1
cdr3_aa: CSVEGVSTDTQYF

j_call: TRBJ2-7
v_call: TRBV29-1
cdr3_aa: CSVEGLGESTEQYF

j_call: TRBJ2-7
v_call: TRBV2
cdr3_aa: CASNTGLAYEQYF

j_call: TRBJ2-7
v_call: TRBV23-1
cdr3_aa: CAPQGDPYEQYF

j_call: TRBJ2-2
v_call: TRBV27
cdr3_aa: CASSLDQTSANTGELFF

j_call: TRBJ1-1
v_call: TRBV6-1
cdr3_aa: CASSQMRNTEAFF

j_call: TRBJ2-1
v_call: TRBV7-9
cdr3_aa: CASSFDGYNEQFF

j_call: TRBJ2-5
v_call: TRBV2
cdr3_aa: CASSEAWREGAETQYF

j_call: TRBJ2-1
v_call: TRBV15
cdr3_aa: CATSRVRDSEQFF

j_call: TRBJ2-7
v_call: TRBV5-5
cdr3_aa: CASSRTGGDTYEQYF

j_call: TRBJ2-7
v_call: TRBV27
cdr3_aa: CASSLSGAGQGYYEQYF

j_call: TRBJ2-2
v_call: TRBV18
cdr3_aa: CASSTRPTKQNTGELFF

j_call: TRBJ2-4
v_call: TRBV7-9
cdr3_aa: CASSLAGLASGNIQYF

j_call: TRBJ1-1
v_call: TRBV10-2
cdr3_aa: CASGGRGMNTEAFF

j_call: TRBJ2-7
v_call: TRBV12-3/TRBV12-4
cdr3_aa: CASSLVGAGEQYF

j_call: TRBJ2-1
v_call: TRBV4-1
cdr3_aa: CASSQGQTLPYNEQFF